The subject of this entry is one T cell receptor beta chain. The antigen is not known. Using immunoSEQ multiplex PCR, the repertoire was profiled, and TCRdb retains in-frame clones only, with some absent. The repertoire holds 110,000 to 150,000 clones, about 76% seen once, with roughly 4.7% in the top ten. The sample is drawn from a study of cytotoxic CD8 clonotypes in ibrutinib-treated CLL. CDR3 length: 15 amino acids. Germline V gives CDR1 LNHNV, CDR2 YYDKDF (reference sequence). Between the trimmed V and J ends, which lost 0 bases and 1 base, there was a span of 6 bases. Regarding the study as a whole: Age-matched healthy donor levels were exceeded by baseline clonality, which tracked circulating CD8+ T-cell counts.

Sequences were derived from PBMCs, sampled after 24 months of ibrutinib treatment. The chain combines TRBV15 with TRBJ2-2, with D possibly being TRBD1 (6 bases). The sequence was collected from a human donor with chronic lymphocytic leukemia. The CDR3 coding sequence is TGTGCCACCAGCAGAGAGGACAGGAACACCGGGGAGCTGTTTTTT. Its translation: CATSREDRNTGELFF.